The T cell receptor beta chain described here comes from a study of shared clonotypes between healthy human individuals. Findings and caveats of the study: Clonotypes shared by all four sorted-subset donors had higher generation probabilities than non-shared clonotypes.

Sorted-subset replicate PCR reactions were performed with 150 to 200 ng DNA, corresponding to tens of thousands of T cell genomes. Data came from immunoSEQ multiplex PCR; TCRdb stores just in-frame clones and leaves some out. In the table there are under 1,100,000 clones, around 78% of which are singletons. On this clone: Its specificity is not known.

The sequence was obtained from a man aged 18 to 29 in good health. Some clones in this sample may be carry-over from other donors' samples. Sequencing was carried out using memory CD4+ T cells from PBMCs. This sample's subset: CD45RA-negative fraction.

CDR3 protein: CASGLSGELFF. The CDR3 DNA sequence: TGTGCTAGTGGTCTCTCCGGGGAGCTGTTTTTT. The genes are TRBV12-5 and TRBJ2-2, with D unclear. The CDR3 contains 11 residues. Germline-derived CDR1 and CDR2 are LGHNT and FRNRAP. V was trimmed by 5 bases and J by 6 bases, leaving 4 bases between them.